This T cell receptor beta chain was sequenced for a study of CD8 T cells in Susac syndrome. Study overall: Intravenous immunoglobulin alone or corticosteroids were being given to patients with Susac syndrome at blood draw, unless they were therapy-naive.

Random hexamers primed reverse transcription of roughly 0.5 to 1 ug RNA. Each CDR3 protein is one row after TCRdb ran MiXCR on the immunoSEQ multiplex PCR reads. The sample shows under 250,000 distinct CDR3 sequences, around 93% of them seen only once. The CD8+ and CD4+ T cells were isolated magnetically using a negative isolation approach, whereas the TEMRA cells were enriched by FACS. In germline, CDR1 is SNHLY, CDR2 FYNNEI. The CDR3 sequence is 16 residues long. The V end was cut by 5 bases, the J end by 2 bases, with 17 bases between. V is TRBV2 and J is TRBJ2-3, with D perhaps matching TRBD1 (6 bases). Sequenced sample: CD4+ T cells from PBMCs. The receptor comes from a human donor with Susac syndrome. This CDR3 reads CASSLKAGVFTDTQYF. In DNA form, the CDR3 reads TGTGCCAGCAGTCTAAAGGCAGGGGTCTTCACAGATACGCAGTATTTT.